Sequencing of this T cell receptor (beta chain) was carried out in a study of cytomegalovirus exposure and HLA in healthy donors. Germline CDR1 reads SGDLS; CDR2 reads YYNGEE. Between the trimmed V and J ends, which lost 4 bases and 1 base, there was a span of 8 bases. This CDR3 has 13 residues. Notes on the study in general: In a later analysis, across HLA loci, associated TCR counts were highest for DRB1, lowest for HLA-C. In a later analysis, HLA-associated TCR beta chains were more clonally expanded than equally common others. The dataset shows that most TCR sequences were rare, while some public TCRs occurred in many donors.

On this clone: The antigen is unknown.

This PCR relied on a set of 60 Vbeta primers and 13 Jbeta primers. Sequencing was performed with immunoSEQ multiplex PCR; in TCRdb, only in-frame clones are kept and a portion is missing. Its listing shows about 140,000 clones. The V call is TRBV9, the J call TRBJ2-5; D unresolved. The sample was PBMCs. The clonotype comes from a man between 40 and 49 years old in good health and CMV-seronegative. The chain's CDR3 is CASSPQSQETQYF. Here the CDR3 DNA reads TGTGCCAGCAGCCCCCAATCCCAAGAGACCCAGTACTTC.